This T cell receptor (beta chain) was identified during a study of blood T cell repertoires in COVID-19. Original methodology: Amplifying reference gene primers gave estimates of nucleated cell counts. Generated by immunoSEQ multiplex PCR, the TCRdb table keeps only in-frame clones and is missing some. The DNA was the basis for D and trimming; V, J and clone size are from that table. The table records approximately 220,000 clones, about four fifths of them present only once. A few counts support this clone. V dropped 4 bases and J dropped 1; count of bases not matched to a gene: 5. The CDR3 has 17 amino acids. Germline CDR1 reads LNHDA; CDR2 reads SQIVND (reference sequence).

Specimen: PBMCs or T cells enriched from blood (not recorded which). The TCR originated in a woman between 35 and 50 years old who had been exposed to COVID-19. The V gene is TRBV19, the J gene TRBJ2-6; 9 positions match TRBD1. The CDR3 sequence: CASSRDREGSGANVLTF. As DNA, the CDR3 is TGTGCCAGTAGTAGGGACAGGGAAGGGTCTGGGGCCAACGTCCTGACTTTC.